A selection of T cell receptor beta chains follows, all from one sample in a study of OX40 agonist ivuxolimab in advanced cancers. The repertoire was sequenced with immunoSEQ multiplex PCR; TCRdb's copy has only in-frame clones and lacks some. The sample includes more than 55,000 clones, over 70% of them seen just once. The sequenced sample was CD4+ or CD8+ T cells sorted from blood, obtained in a trial of the OX40 agonist ivuxolimab. Receptors originate from an adult with an advanced solid tumor such as melanoma, head and neck, liver or kidney cancer. The CDR3 runs from the conserved cysteine through the conserved F or W. Each record gives: V gene, clone size, J gene, D gene, CDR3 protein, CDR3 DNA. D genes are given only for firm matches. Expanded clones are given a class, and other clones once, few, many or no size at all.

TRBV6-1	-	TRBJ1-2	TRBD1	CASSPRQGPLGGYTF	TGTGCCAGCAGTCCGCGACAGGGCCCGTTAGGTGGCTACACCTTC
TRBV5-6	-	TRBJ2-7	TRBD1	CASSLGDRAYEQYF	TGTGCCAGCAGCTTGGGGGACAGGGCGTACGAGCAGTACTTC
TRBV2	-	TRBJ2-5	-	CASRSPMTQYF	TGTGCCAGCAGGTCTCCTATGACCCAGTACTTC
TRBV21-1	-	TRBJ1-5	-	CASSKADGGGQPQHF	TGTGCCAGCAGCAAAGCGGACGGTGGAGGGCAGCCCCAGCATTTT
TRBV9	-	TRBJ1-3	-	CASSTPGRQLSGNTIYF	TGTGCCAGCAGCACCCCCGGTCGACAGCTCTCTGGAAACACCATATATTTT
TRBV5-1	once	TRBJ2-3	TRBD2	CASSLTGTRLKVTDTQYF	TGCGCCAGCAGCTTAACCGGGACTAGGTTAAAAGTCACAGATACGCAGTATTTT
TRBV7-2	-	TRBJ1-2	-	CASTQGGDRGYTF	TGTGCCAGCACTCAGGGTGGCGATAGGGGCTACACCTTC
TRBV5-4	-	TRBJ1-3	-	CASSLSGNTIYF	TGTGCCAGCAGCTTATCTGGAAACACCATATATTTT
TRBV10-2	-	TRBJ1-1	-	CASILPGSNTEAFF	TGCGCCAGCATCCTGCCGGGGAGTAACACTGAAGCTTTCTTT
TRBV15	-	TRBJ1-5	-	CATSPTSGTHNQPQHF	TGTGCCACCAGCCCTACCTCCGGGACGCACAATCAGCCCCAGCATTTT
TRBV4-2	once	TRBJ2-3	TRBD2	CASSQGGLASDTQYF	TGTGCCAGCAGCCAGGGGGGACTAGCTTCTGATACGCAGTATTTT
TRBV19	-	TRBJ1-4	-	CASSMMTAVPEKLFF	TGTGCCAGTAGTATGATGACAGCTGTCCCCGAAAAACTGTTTTTT
TRBV30	-	TRBJ2-5	TRBD2	CAWSPGTSGIETQYF	TGTGCCTGGAGTCCAGGGACTAGCGGGATAGAGACCCAGTACTTC
TRBV6-5	-	TRBJ2-7	-	CASSFSQRTYEQYF	TGTGCCAGCAGTTTTTCTCAGAGAACCTACGAGCAGTACTTC
TRBV2	-	TRBJ1-5	-	CASSEEYQGKPQHF	TGTGCCAGCAGTGAAGAGTACCAGGGAAAGCCCCAGCATTTT